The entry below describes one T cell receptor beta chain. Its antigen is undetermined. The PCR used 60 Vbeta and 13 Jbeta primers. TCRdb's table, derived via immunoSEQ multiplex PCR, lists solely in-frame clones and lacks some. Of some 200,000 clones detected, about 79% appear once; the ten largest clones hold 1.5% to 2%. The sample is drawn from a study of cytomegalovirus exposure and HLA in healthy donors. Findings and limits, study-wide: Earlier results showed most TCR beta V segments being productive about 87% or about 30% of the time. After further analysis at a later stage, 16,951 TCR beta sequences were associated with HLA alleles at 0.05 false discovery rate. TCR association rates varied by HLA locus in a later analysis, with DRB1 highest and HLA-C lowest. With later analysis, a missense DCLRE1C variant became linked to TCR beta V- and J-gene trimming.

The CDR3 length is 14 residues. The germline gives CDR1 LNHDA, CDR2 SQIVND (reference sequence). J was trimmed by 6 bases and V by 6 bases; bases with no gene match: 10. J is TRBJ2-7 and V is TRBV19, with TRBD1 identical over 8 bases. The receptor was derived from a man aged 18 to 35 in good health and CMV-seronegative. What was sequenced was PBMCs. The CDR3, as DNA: TGTGCCAGTAGCTCCTCCGGGACAGGTCTCGAGCAGTACTTC. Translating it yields CASSSSGTGLEQYF.